This T cell receptor beta chain is from a study of blood T cell repertoires in COVID-19. In the study overall: Samples taken during acute and convalescent COVID-19 were collected in the United States, Italy and Spain. In each case, the material was cDNA or gDNA derived from T cells, B-cell-depleted T cells, or PBMCs.

Looked up from germline, CDR1 is MGHDK and CDR2 is SYGVNS. CDR3 length: 16 amino acids. Trimming left V 6 bases short and J 9 bases short, with 21 bases between. Assay: immunoSEQ multiplex PCR; the TCRdb copy retains only in-frame clones and omits some. Of 140,000 to 150,000 clones in the sample, roughly 89% were seen once. The sequence was collected from a woman aged 45 to 65 with active or convalescent COVID-19. The chain joins TRBV25-1 to TRBJ1-6; tentative D call: TRBD1 (5 bases). Source material: peripheral blood. This chain's CDR3 is CASSEIGTVQGSPLHF. The CDR3 DNA is TGTGCCAGCAGCGAAATCGGGACTGTTCAAGGTTCACCCCTCCACTTT.